Shown below are 18 T cell receptor beta chains from a single sample sequenced in a study of graft-versus-host responses after intestinal transplantation. Antigens for these TCRs are unknown. TCRdb's table, derived via immunoSEQ multiplex PCR, lists solely in-frame clones and lacks some. The sample has roughly 120,000 clones, over 75% seen once; the top ten hold more than 0.15%. This material consisted of unstimulated CD4+ T cells sorted from spleen or lymph node cells, taken before intestinal transplant. These receptors all stem from a human donor who received an intestinal transplant.

The chain links TRBV9 to TRBJ2-3; 8 bases match TRBD2. The length of the CDR3 is 18 residues. Germline V gives CDR1 SGDLS, CDR2 YYNGEE. Trimming removed 4 bases from V and 0 bases from J; junction bases left unmatched: 13. The CDR3 DNA reads as TGTGCCAGCAGCCGTAATTCGGCTAGCGGGTCTAGCACAGATACGCAGTATTTT. Its protein is CASSRNSASGSSTDTQYF. Based on the CDR3 plus reference TRBV9 and TRBJ2-3, the full variable domain is DSGVTQTPKHLITATGQRVTLRCSPRSGDLSVYWYQQSLDQGLQFLIQYYNGEERAKGNILERFSAQQFPDLHSELNLSSLELGDSALYFCASSRNSASGSSTDTQYFGPGTRLTVL.

V gene TRBV4-1 combines with J gene TRBJ2-1; 11 bases fit TRBD1. Germline CDR1 reads MGHRA; CDR2 reads YSYEKL. The J segment lost 9 bases and the V segment lost 4 bases, leaving 11 bases of the junction unmatched. CDR3 length: 16 amino acids. In DNA, the CDR3 is TGCGCCAGCAGCCCCACCGGGACAGGGGGTAAAAGTGAGCAGTTCTTC. Translated, it gives CASSPTGTGGKSEQFF.

V gene TRBV2 combines with J gene TRBJ2-5, with TRBD2 identical over 9 bases. Trimming removed 6 bases from V and 2 bases from J; junction bases left unmatched: 7. The CDR3 extends over 15 amino acids. The germline V gene has CDR1 SNHLY and CDR2 FYNNEI. The CDR3 region has the DNA TGTGCCAGCAGAGCTAGCGGGGTAATACAAGAGACCCAGTACTTC. Amino acid sequence: CASRASGVIQETQYF. Complete variable domain (other parts from reference TRBV2 and TRBJ2-5): EPEVTQTPSHQVTQMGQEVILRCVPISNHLYFYWYRQILGQKVEFLVSFYNNEISEKSEIFDDQFSVERPDGSNFTLKIRSTKLEDSAMYFCASRASGVIQETQYFGPGTRLLVL.

The chain has TRBV4-1 and TRBJ1-2, with TRBD1 matching over 9 bases. The CDR3 is 16 residues long. With V trimmed by 4 bases and J by 5 bases, 11 bases remained unmatched. Germline V gene data show CDR1 as MGHRA and CDR2 as YSYEKL. The CDR3 region has the DNA TGCGCCAGCAGCCCTATCGGGACAGGGAGCCTATATGGCTACACCTTC. It specifies CASSPIGTGSLYGYTF.

J is TRBJ1-1 and V is TRBV7-6, with 9 nucleotides matching TRBD1. This CDR3 spans 16 amino acids. V dropped 2 bases and J dropped 0; count of bases not matched to a gene: 4. CDR1 and CDR2 from the germline V gene are SGHVS and FNYEAQ. Here the CDR3 reads CASSLTQGALNTEAFF. CDR3 nucleotides: TGTGCCAGCAGCTTAACACAGGGGGCTTTGAACACTGAAGCTTTCTTT.

The J gene is TRBJ1-1, the V gene TRBV6-1, with 10 bases that match TRBD1. Germline CDR1 reads MNHNS; CDR2 reads SASEGT. The CDR3 spans 15 residues. V dropped 4 bases and J dropped 3; count of bases not matched to a gene: 5. CDR3 region: CASSVSDRGHTEAFF. DNA of the CDR3: TGTGCCAGCAGTGTAAGCGACAGGGGGCACACTGAAGCTTTCTTT.

This clone was detected once. CDR3 protein: CASSPQMTGPYGYTF. CDR3 in DNA: TGCGCCAGCAGCCCTCAAATGACAGGGCCCTATGGCTACACCTTC. The J gene is TRBJ1-2, the V gene TRBV4-1; 7 bases fit TRBD1. The junction had 9 bases not matched to a gene; V was cut back by 4 bases and J by 4 bases. This CDR3 is 15 amino acids long. In germline, CDR1 is MGHRA, CDR2 YSYEKL.

V and J are TRBV19 and TRBJ2-5; perhaps TRBD1 as D (6 bases). Trimming removed 5 bases from V and 3 bases from J, with 10 bases in between. This CDR3 region has 13 residues. Germline CDR1 and CDR2: LNHDA and SQIVND (reference sequence). This CDR3 is CASSLNREETQYF. CDR3 sequence (DNA): TGTGCCAGTAGTCTGAACAGGGAAGAGACCCAGTACTTC. Full variable domain (remainder filled in from reference TRBV19 and TRBJ2-5): DGGITQSPKYLFRKEGQNVTLSCEQNLNHDAMYWYRQDPGQGLRLIYYSQIVNDFQKGDIAEGYSVSREKKESFPLTVTSAQKNPTAFYLCASSLNREETQYFGPGTRLLVL.

The chain recombines TRBV28 with TRBJ1-1, with D tentatively TRBD1 (6 bases). The V end was cut by 6 bases, the J end by 10 bases, with 18 bases between. The germline V gene encodes CDR1 MDHEN and CDR2 SYDVKM. The CDR3 is made up of 13 amino acids. The CDR3 nucleotides are TGTGCCAGCAGGGTGCAGGGGCTAAAGGGAGCTTTCTTT. This translates into CASRVQGLKGAFF.

The chain recombines TRBV6-5 with TRBJ2-2; 8 bases agree with TRBD2. The germline gives CDR1 MNHEY, CDR2 SVGAGI. After removal of 6 bases from V and 2 bases from J, the junction contained 5 bases not matched to a gene. The CDR3 runs 15 residues. The CDR3 here is CASRSSGLNTGELFF. CDR3 DNA: TGTGCCAGCAGGTCTAGCGGGCTAAACACCGGGGAGCTGTTTTTT.

The chain is built from TRBV30 and TRBJ2-1, with 8 bases fitting TRBD1. This CDR3 comprises 16 residues. Trimming at V came to 2 bases and at J to 4 bases, leaving 10 bases not matched to a gene. CDR1 is GTSNPN and CDR2 is SVGIG in the germline V gene (reference sequence). In nucleotides, the CDR3 is TGTGCCTGGAGTTACCGGACAGGGAAACAATACAATGAGCAGTTCTTC. Translation gives CAWSYRTGKQYNEQFF.

The chain carries TRBV6-6 and TRBJ1-1, with D possibly TRBD1 on 5 matching bases. The V gene lost 7 bases and the J gene lost 5 bases, with 23 bases spanning the gap. Germline V CDR1 and CDR2: MNHNY, SVGAGI (reference sequence). The CDR3 spans 16 residues. The CDR3 reads CASIPRVRGRWTEAFF. CDR3 nucleotides: TGTGCCAGCATTCCAAGAGTACGGGGGAGGTGGACTGAAGCTTTCTTT.

V gene TRBV30 combines with J gene TRBJ2-7; TRBD1 matches at 10 bases. Unmatched junction bases numbered 7, after V lost 7 bases and J lost 4 bases. The germline CDR1 and CDR2 sequences are GTSNPN and SVGIG (reference sequence). CDR3 length: 13 residues. CDR3 coding DNA: TGTGCCTCCCCCGGGACAGGGGTTTACGAGCAGTACTTC. Amino acids: CASPGTGVYEQYF.

The V gene is TRBV28, the J gene TRBJ2-7; TRBD1 matches 10 bases. Germline loops: CDR1 MDHEN, CDR2 SYDVKM. Trimming took 7 bases from V and 3 from J; bases not matched to a gene: 3. CDR3 length: 13 amino acids. Here the CDR3 reads CASIRTGGYEQYF. The CDR3 coding sequence is TGTGCCAGCATCCGGACAGGGGGCTACGAGCAGTACTTC.

This chain joins TRBV29-1 and TRBJ2-5; perhaps TRBD2 as D (6 bases). The CDR3 contains 14 residues. CDR1 and CDR2 (germline): SQVTM, ANQGSEA. Trimming stripped 4 bases from V and 2 bases from J, with 14 bases between. The CDR3 DNA is TGCAGCGTTGGGAGGGGCACTCTTCAAGAGACCCAGTACTTC. Its translation is CSVGRGTLQETQYF. The whole variable domain, remainder taken from reference TRBV29-1 and TRBJ2-5, is SAVISQKPSRDICQRGTSLTIQCQVDSQVTMMFWYRQQPGQSLTLIATANQGSEATYESGFVIDKFPISRPNLTFSTLTVSNMSPEDSSIYLCSVGRGTLQETQYFGPGTRLLVL.

This clone was recorded only once. V and J are TRBV6-7 and TRBJ2-5; 11 nucleotides align to TRBD2. TRBV6-7 is known as an ORF, though its function is uncertain. Trimming cost V 5 bases and J 4 bases; bases outside gene matches: 18. CDR3 length: 19 residues. The CDR3 sequence: CASSLQEQLAGGPGETQYF. CDR3 in DNA: TGTGCCAGCAGTCTCCAAGAACAATTAGCGGGAGGGCCTGGAGAGACCCAGTACTTC.

This chain joins TRBV25-1 and TRBJ2-1, with a possible D match to TRBD2 (6 bases). CDR3 length: 15 amino acids. In germline, CDR1 is MGHDK, CDR2 SYGVNS. V lost 3 bases to trimming and J lost 0 bases, with 9 bases between them. The CDR3 reads CASSDLGGSYNEQFF. CDR3 DNA: TGTGCCAGCAGTGATTTGGGGGGCTCCTACAATGAGCAGTTCTTC.

The V gene is TRBV27, the J gene TRBJ1-4, with no clear D. V was cut by 6 bases and J by 5 bases, with 4 bases left in between. Germline CDR1 and CDR2: MNHEY and SMNVEV (reference sequence). The CDR3 has 11 amino acids. The CDR3 sequence: CASRRNEKLFF. CDR3 nucleotide sequence: TGTGCCAGCAGGCGGAATGAAAAACTGTTTTTT. Looking up the rest from reference TRBV27 and TRBJ1-4 gives the full variable domain: EAQVTQNPRYLITVTGKKLTVTCSQNMNHEYMSWYRQDPGLGLRQIYYSMNVEVTDKGDVPEGYKVSRKEKRNFPLILESPSPNQTSLYFCASRRNEKLFFGSGTQLSVL.